What follows are 6 T cell receptor beta chains derived from one specimen sequenced in a study of blood T cell repertoires in COVID-19 (dated by TCRdb to 2018 to 2020). The library came from the immunoSEQ multiplex PCR assay. In TCRdb, the immuneACCESS table is reduced to in-frame sequences with V and J assigned. These tables do not hold every clone; where another copy was compared, an unresolved V gene accounts for under half, and the others remain unexplained. The sample has some 400,000 clones on record, around 84% of them singletons. Jointly, the top ten make up about 3% of the sample. Sequenced sample: peripheral blood. These receptors came from a human donor in a cohort sampled during active COVID-19.

This clone came up once. V is TRBV29-1 and J is TRBJ2-1; TRBD2 agrees at 9 bases. The CDR3 totals 16 residues. Trimming took 6 bases from V and 6 from J; bases not matched to a gene: 15. Germline V gene sequence: CDR1 SQVTM, CDR2 ANQGSEA. CDR3 in DNA: TGCAGCGTCCCACCATATGGCGGGGGGGCCATCAATGAGCAGTTCTTC. This gives the protein CSVPPYGGGAINEQFF.

V usage is TRBV14 and J usage is TRBJ2-3; weak D call: TRBD2 (6 bases). V dropped 1 base and J dropped 0 bases, with 11 bases sitting between them. The CDR3 spans 16 residues. Per germline, CDR1 SGHDN and CDR2 FVKESK. The CDR3 here is CASSQGAGTSTDTQYF. As DNA, the CDR3 is TGTGCCAGCAGCCAAGGGGCGGGGACTAGCACAGATACGCAGTATTTT.

This clone came up once. This chain joins TRBV10-2 and TRBJ1-1; D gene uncertain. Trimming pared 8 bases from V and 3 bases from J, leaving 28 bases between. Germline loops: CDR1 WSHSY, CDR2 SAAADI. This CDR3 region has 18 residues. The CDR3 nucleotides read TGCGCCAGCCCGGAGTACCCCAATGGCCGAGGCGGAGACACTGAAGCTTTCTTT. It encodes CASPEYPNGRGGDTEAFF.

The chain employs TRBV9 and TRBJ2-7, with 12 bases identical to TRBD2. V was clipped by 0 bases and J by 0 bases; unmatched bases: 4. The CDR3 is made up of 17 amino acids. Germline V gene lookup returns CDR1 SGDLS and CDR2 YYNGEE. Written as DNA, the CDR3 is TGTGCCAGCAGCGTAGGACTAGCGGGGGCCAGCTCCTACGAGCAGTACTTC. Protein product: CASSVGLAGASSYEQYF.

The chain has TRBV5-1 and TRBJ2-1; 10 bases are shared with TRBD2. V dropped 2 bases and J dropped 6; count of bases not matched to a gene: 2. This CDR3 region has 14 residues. The germline V gene has CDR1 SGHRS and CDR2 YFSETQ. The CDR3 DNA sequence: TGCGCCAGCAGCTTAACTAGCGGGGCCAATGAGCAGTTCTTC. Its translation: CASSLTSGANEQFF. Drawing the rest from reference TRBV5-1 and TRBJ2-1, the complete variable domain is KAGVTQTPRYLIKTRGQQVTLSCSPISGHRSVSWYQQTPGQGLQFLFEYFSETQRNKGNFPGRFSGRQFSNSRSEMNVSTLELGDSALYLCASSLTSGANEQFFGPGTRLTVL.

The chain couples TRBV10-3 to TRBJ1-5, with D unclear. CDR1 is ENHRY, CDR2 SYGVKD, per germline. V was shortened by 10 bases and J by 0 bases, with 16 bases between the two germline ends. The CDR3 contains 15 residues. The CDR3 DNA is TGTGCCACCCAAGACGGAGTCTATAGCAATCAGCCCCAGCATTTT. Protein: CATQDGVYSNQPQHF.